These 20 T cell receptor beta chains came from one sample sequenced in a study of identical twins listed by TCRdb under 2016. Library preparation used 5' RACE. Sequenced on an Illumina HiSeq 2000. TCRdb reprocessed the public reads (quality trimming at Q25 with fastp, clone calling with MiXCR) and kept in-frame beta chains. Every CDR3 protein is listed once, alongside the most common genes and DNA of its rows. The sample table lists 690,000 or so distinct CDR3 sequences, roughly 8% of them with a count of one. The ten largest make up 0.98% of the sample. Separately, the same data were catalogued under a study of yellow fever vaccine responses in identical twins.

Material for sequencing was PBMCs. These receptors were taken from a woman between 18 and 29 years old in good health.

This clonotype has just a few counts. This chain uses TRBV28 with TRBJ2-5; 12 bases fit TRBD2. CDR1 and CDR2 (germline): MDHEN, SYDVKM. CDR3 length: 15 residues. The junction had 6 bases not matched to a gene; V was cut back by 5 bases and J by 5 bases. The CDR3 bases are TGTGCCAGCAGTCCCCTGACTAGCGGGGGTGAGACCCAGTACTTC. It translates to CASSPLTSGGETQYF.

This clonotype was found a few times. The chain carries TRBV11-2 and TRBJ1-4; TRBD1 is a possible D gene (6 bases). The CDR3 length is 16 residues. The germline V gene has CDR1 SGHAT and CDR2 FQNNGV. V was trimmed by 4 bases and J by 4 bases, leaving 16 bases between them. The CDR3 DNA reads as TGTGCCAGCAGCTCAACACAGGGTCGCGATAATGAAAAACTGTTTTTT. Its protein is CASSSTQGRDNEKLFF.

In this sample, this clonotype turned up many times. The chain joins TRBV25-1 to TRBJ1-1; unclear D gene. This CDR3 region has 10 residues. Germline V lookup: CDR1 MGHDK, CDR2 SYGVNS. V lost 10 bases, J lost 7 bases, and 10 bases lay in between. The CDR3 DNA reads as TGTGCCAACCGTAGTTGTGAAGCTTTCTTT. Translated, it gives CANRSCEAFF.

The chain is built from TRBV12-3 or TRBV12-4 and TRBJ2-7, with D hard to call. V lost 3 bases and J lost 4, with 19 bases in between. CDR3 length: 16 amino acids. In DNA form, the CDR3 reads TGTGCCAGCAGTTTCGAACGATATGAGGACGGTTACGAGCAGTACTTC. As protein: CASSFERYEDGYEQYF.

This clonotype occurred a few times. The CDR3 sequence is CAIAASGSYNEQFF. CDR3 sequence (DNA): TGTGCCATTGCGGCTAGCGGGAGTTACAATGAGCAGTTCTTC. The chain employs TRBV6-2 or TRBV6-3 and TRBJ2-1, with 10 nucleotides matching TRBD2. CDR3 length: 14 amino acids. Germline V gene lookup returns CDR1 MNHEY and CDR2 SVGEGT. The trim removed 10 bases at V and 4 bases at J, leaving 7 bases unmatched.

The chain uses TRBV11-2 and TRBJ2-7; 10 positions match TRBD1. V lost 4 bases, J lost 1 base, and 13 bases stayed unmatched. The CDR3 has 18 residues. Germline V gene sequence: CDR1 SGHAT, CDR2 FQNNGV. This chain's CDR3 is CASSWTTGQGRMSYEQYF. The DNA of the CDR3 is TGTGCCAGCAGCTGGACTACGGGACAGGGGAGGATGTCCTACGAGCAGTACTTC.

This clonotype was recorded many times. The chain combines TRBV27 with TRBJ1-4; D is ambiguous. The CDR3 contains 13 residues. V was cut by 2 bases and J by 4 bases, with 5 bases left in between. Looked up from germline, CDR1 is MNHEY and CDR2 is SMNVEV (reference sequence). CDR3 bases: TGTGCCAGCAGTTTAGTGTTTAATGAAAAACTGTTTTTT. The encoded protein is CASSLVFNEKLFF. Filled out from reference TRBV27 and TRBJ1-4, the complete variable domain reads EAQVTQNPRYLITVTGKKLTVTCSQNMNHEYMSWYRQDPGLGLRQIYYSMNVEVTDKGDVPEGYKVSRKEKRNFPLILESPSPNQTSLYFCASSLVFNEKLFFGSGTQLSVL.

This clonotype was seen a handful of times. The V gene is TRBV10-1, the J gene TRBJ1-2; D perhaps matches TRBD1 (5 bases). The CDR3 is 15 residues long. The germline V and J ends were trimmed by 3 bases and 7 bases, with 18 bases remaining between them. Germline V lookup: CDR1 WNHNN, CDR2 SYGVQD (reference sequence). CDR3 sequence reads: CASSEGQGGVSGYTF. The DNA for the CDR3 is TGCGCCAGCAGTGAAGGCCAGGGTGGGGTCTCTGGCTACACCTTC.

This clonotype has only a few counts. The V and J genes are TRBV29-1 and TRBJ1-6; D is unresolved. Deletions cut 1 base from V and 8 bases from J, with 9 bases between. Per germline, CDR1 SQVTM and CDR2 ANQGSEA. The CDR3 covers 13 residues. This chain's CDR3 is CSVEVFFDSPLHF. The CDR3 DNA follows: TGCAGCGTTGAAGTTTTCTTTGATTCACCCCTCCACTTT.

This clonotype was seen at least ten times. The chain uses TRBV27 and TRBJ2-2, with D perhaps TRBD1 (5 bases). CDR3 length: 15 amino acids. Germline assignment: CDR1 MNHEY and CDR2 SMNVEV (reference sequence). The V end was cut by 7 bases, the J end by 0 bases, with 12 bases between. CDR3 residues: CASTARVPNTGELFF. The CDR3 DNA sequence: TGTGCCAGCACCGCCAGGGTTCCGAACACCGGGGAGCTGTTTTTT.

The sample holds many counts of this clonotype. As DNA, the CDR3 is TGCGCCAGCAGCTGGGCCCCGCGGGGGGTCACAGATACGCAGTATTTT. Amino acid sequence: CASSWAPRGVTDTQYF. V and J are TRBV5-1 and TRBJ2-3; TRBD2 agrees at 8 bases. With V trimmed by 3 bases and J by 2 bases, 8 bases remained unmatched. CDR1 is SGHRS and CDR2 is YFSETQ in the germline V gene. The CDR3 is 16 amino acids.

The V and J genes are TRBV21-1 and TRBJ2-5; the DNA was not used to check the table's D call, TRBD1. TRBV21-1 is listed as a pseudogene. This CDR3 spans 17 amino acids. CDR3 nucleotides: TGTGCCAGCAGCAAAGTTACAGGGAGTCCTAAAAGGGAGACCCAGTACTTC. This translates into CASSKVTGSPKRETQYF.

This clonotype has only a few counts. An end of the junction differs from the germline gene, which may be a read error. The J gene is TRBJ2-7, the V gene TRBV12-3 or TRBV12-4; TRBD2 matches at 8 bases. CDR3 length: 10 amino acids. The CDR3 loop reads CASSDGLARF. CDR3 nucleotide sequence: TGTGCCAGCAGTGACGGACTAGCTCGCTTC.

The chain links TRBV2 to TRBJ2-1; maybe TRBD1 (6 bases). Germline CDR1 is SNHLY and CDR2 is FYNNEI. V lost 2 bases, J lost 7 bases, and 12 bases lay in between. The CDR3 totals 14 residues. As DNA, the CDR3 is TGTGCCAGCAGTGAACAGGGGAGTGGAAATGAGCAGTTCTTC. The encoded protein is CASSEQGSGNEQFF.

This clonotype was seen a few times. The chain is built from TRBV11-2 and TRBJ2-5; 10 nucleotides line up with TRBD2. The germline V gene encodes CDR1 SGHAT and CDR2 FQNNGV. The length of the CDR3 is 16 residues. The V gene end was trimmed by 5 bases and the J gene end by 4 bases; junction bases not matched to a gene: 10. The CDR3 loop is CASSQTPTSGLETQYF. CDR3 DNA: TGTGCCAGCAGCCAGACGCCGACTAGCGGGTTAGAGACCCAGTACTTC.

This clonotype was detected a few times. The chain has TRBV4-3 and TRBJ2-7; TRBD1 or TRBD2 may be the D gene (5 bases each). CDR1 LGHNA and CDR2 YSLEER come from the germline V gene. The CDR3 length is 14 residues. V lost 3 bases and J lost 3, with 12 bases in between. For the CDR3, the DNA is TGCGCCAGCAGCCACAGGGTAGGAGGCTACGAGCAGTACTTC. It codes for CASSHRVGGYEQYF.

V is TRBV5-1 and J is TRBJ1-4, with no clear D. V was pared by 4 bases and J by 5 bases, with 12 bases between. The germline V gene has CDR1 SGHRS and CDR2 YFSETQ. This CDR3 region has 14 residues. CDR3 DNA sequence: TGCGCCAGCAGCCCTTCTGCGCTCAATGAAAAACTGTTTTTT. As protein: CASSPSALNEKLFF.

CDR3 coding DNA: TGTGCCAGCAGTGAATTGGGGGGGCGTTTCTACAATGAGCAGTTCTTC. It encodes CASSELGGRFYNEQFF. The chain employs TRBV25-1 and TRBJ2-1; tentative D call: TRBD2 (7 bases). Germline CDR1 reads MGHDK; CDR2 reads SYGVNS. The CDR3 is 16 amino acids. Trimming took 1 base from V and 3 from J, leaving 13 bases between them.

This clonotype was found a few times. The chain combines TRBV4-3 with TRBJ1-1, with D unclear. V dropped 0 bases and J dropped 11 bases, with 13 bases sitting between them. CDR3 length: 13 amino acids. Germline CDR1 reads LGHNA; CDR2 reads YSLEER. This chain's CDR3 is CASSQEINLMAFF. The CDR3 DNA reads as TGCGCCAGCAGCCAAGAAATTAACCTTATGGCTTTCTTT.

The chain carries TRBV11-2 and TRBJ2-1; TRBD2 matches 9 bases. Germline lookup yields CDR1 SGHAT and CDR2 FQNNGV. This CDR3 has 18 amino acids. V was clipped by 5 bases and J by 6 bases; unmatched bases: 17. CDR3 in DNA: TGTGCCAGCAGCCGCCGAGACCGACTAGCGGTGCTGGGCAATGAGCAGTTCTTC. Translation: CASSRRDRLAVLGNEQFF. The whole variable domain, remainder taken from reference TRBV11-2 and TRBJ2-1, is EAGVAQSPRYKIIEKRQSVAFWCNPISGHATLYWYQQILGQGPKLLIQFQNNGVVDDSQLPKDRFSAERLKGVDSTLKIQPAKLEDSAVYLCASSRRDRLAVLGNEQFFGPGTRLTVL.